Shown below are 10 T cell receptor beta chains from a single sample sequenced in a study of blood T cell repertoires in COVID-19. The repertoire was sequenced with immunoSEQ multiplex PCR; TCRdb's copy has only in-frame clones and lacks some. The sample holds about 52,000 clones; nearly 90% are singletons and the top ten take over 4%. Sequencing used peripheral blood. The receptors derive from a man in his 60s with active COVID-19.

The table lists this clone with a few counts. The rearrangement uses TRBV2 and TRBJ2-7; D is unclear. The CDR3 is 13 amino acids. Trimming removed 4 bases at V and 7 bases at J, with 14 bases between. Per germline, CDR1 SNHLY and CDR2 FYNNEI. CDR3 amino acids: CASSAPRIEEQYF. Here the CDR3 DNA reads TGTGCCAGCAGTGCTCCGCGCATTGAGGAGCAGTACTTC.

V is TRBV5-6 and J is TRBJ2-7; D uncertain. The CDR3 covers 13 residues. The V gene's germline CDR1 is SGHDT and CDR2 YYEEEE. V dropped 2 bases and J dropped 2 bases, with 8 bases sitting between them. CDR3 in DNA: TGTGCCAGCAGCTTCAACAGCCCCTACGAGCAGTACTTC. Its protein is CASSFNSPYEQYF.

This chain connects TRBV6-2 or TRBV6-3 to TRBJ2-1; 9 bases agree with TRBD2. The germline V gene has CDR1 MNHEY and CDR2 SVGEGT. This CDR3 has 15 amino acids. Trimming at V came to 4 bases and at J to 7 bases, leaving 8 bases not matched to a gene. CDR3 DNA: TGTGCCAGCAGTTCTCTCTCTACTAGCGGGAATGAGCAGTTCTTC. Amino acids: CASSSLSTSGNEQFF.

V and J are TRBV7-2 and TRBJ2-1, with 7 bases lining up with TRBD1. With 5 bases clipped from V and 1 base from J, the junction kept 8 bases outside the gene matches. Germline V lookup: CDR1 SGHTA, CDR2 FQGNSA. CDR3 length: 16 amino acids. CDR3 sequence reads: CASSPNTGASYNEQFF. DNA of the CDR3: TGTGCCAGCAGCCCCAATACAGGGGCGTCCTACAATGAGCAGTTCTTC.

This clone was detected only once. The chain couples TRBV9 to TRBJ2-3; TRBD1 might be the D (5 bases). This CDR3 comprises 14 residues. The V end was cut by 4 bases, the J end by 2 bases, with 11 bases between. The V gene's germline CDR1 is SGDLS and CDR2 YYNGEE. CDR3 in DNA: TGTGCCAGCAGCACCCGACAGTCCACAGATACGCAGTATTTT. This gives the protein CASSTRQSTDTQYF.

The rearrangement uses TRBV4-2 and TRBJ1-1; D gene unclear. Trimming removed 4 bases from V and 6 bases from J, with 15 bases in between. The CDR3 runs 14 residues. Germline CDR1 and CDR2: LGHNA and YNFKEQ. Here the CDR3 reads CASSPHTLGPEAFF. CDR3 coding DNA: TGTGCCAGCAGCCCCCACACCCTGGGCCCTGAAGCTTTCTTT.

This chain uses TRBV6-2 or TRBV6-3 with TRBJ2-3, with unresolved D. The CDR3 is made up of 14 amino acids. CDR1 and CDR2 from the germline V gene are MNHEY and SVGEGT. With 0 bases removed from V and 3 bases from J, the gap between germline ends came to 7 bases. In DNA form, the CDR3 reads TGTGCCAGCAGTTACTCGAGTCGGACAGATACGCAGTATTTT. Translating gives CASSYSSRTDTQYF.

This chain connects TRBV5-1 to TRBJ2-5; D is perhaps TRBD1 (5 bases). With 4 bases removed from V and 3 bases from J, the gap between germline ends came to 13 bases. This CDR3 has 14 residues. From germline, CDR1 is SGHRS and CDR2 YFSETQ. The CDR3 DNA is TGCGCCAGCAGCGGGCAGGGTGGGAAAGAGACCCAGTACTTC. Its translation: CASSGQGGKETQYF.

The chain carries TRBV6-5 and TRBJ1-1; TRBD1 is a possible D gene (6 bases). Trimming removed 4 bases at V and 0 bases at J, with 12 bases between. The CDR3 length is 15 residues. The V gene's germline CDR1 is MNHEY and CDR2 SVGAGI. Here the CDR3 DNA reads TGTGCCAGCAGTTTCGGACAGTACATGAACACTGAAGCTTTCTTT. Translation: CASSFGQYMNTEAFF.

This clone was observed once. J is TRBJ1-1 and V is TRBV10-3; 7 nucleotides match TRBD1. With 6 bases clipped from V and 1 base from J, the junction kept 5 bases outside the gene matches. The CDR3 contains 14 residues. CDR1 is ENHRY, CDR2 SYGVKD, per germline. This CDR3 reads CAISRGTENTEAFF. The CDR3 bases are TGTGCCATCAGCCGTGGGACAGAGAACACTGAAGCTTTCTTT.